This T cell receptor beta chain was obtained from a study of regulatory T cells in long-lasting Graves disease (dated by TCRdb to 2020 to 2022). In the study overall: To count as having persistent Graves' disease, a patient had to have received antithyroid drug treatment for over 5 years with TSH receptor autoantibodies remaining persistently positive. Patients with persistent Graves' disease were compared with patients with newly diagnosed Graves' disease using TCR sequencing and RNA sequencing of peripheral blood. The study was conducted in China and was registered as a clinical trial. A total of some 35 samples underwent TCR sequencing: roughly 13 from persistent and about 20 from newly diagnosed Graves' disease patients. In the clinical cohort, patients with persistent Graves' disease had used antithyroid drugs for an average of roughly 10 years.

Receptors were amplified or captured by multiplex PCR. This sample was sequenced with an Illumina HiSeq 4000. To build TCR beta libraries, CDR3 regions were amplified by Arm-PCR using iRepertoire HTBI primers. Before sequencing, the PCR products underwent gel purification. On the study's bioinformatics: Gene usage analysis of CDR3 amino acid clonotypes relied on the roughly 58 TRBV and more than twelve TRBJ segments identified across samples. Filtered high-quality paired reads were merged into contigs using COPE and FqMerger. BLAST was used to align contigs to IMGT TRBV, TRBD and TRBJ reference genes, with CDR3 defined following IMGT. Any clonotype with a frequency above 0.1% was classified as a highly expanded clone. Shannon entropy was used to measure repertoire diversity, and the Gini coefficient was used to measure V-J evenness. Public clonotypes were defined as clonotypes shared by more than one individual. TCRdb passed the public sequencing reads through fastp at Q25 and MiXCR, retaining productive beta sequences. Rows with a matching CDR3 protein are joined into one entry that keeps the most common DNA and genes. Clone size and V and J calls follow TCRdb, not the original study. The sample contains under 450,000 distinct CDR3 sequences, roughly a quarter of them found a single time. Around 24% of the sample rests with the top ten.

Sample time point, as interpreted from the label and publication: persistent/refractory GD, antithyroid drugs over 5 years with positive TRAb. For both TCR sequencing and RNA sequencing, RNA was extracted from PBMCs using TRIzol. The diagnosis of Graves' disease followed American Thyroid Association guidelines. The patients came from an endocrinology department in Xi'an, China. Each patient gave roughly 8.4 milliliters of peripheral blood, collected in an EDTA anticoagulant tube. PBMCs were isolated by Ficoll Paque Plus density gradient separation without further T cell sorting. An Agilent 2100 Bioanalyzer and agarose gel were used to check RNA quality, while a NanoDrop 2000 measured RNA concentration. On this clonotype: There is no known antigen for this receptor. Nothing much larger sits one base from this clone, and base qualities are not available.

From the germline V gene, CDR1 is ENHRY and CDR2 is SYGVKD. A distance of 18 bases separates the germline ends of V and J, which lose 6 bases and 7 bases respectively. From the cysteine through the phenylalanine, the CDR3 covers 15 amino acids. The only DNA kept is the CDR3, 45 bases in frame from the first base. General conclusions and limits of the study: Compared with newly diagnosed patients, patients with persistent Graves' disease had lower TCR Shannon entropy and fewer highly expanded clones, which suggests clonal expansion. The authors noted that the small sample size was a limitation that may lower accuracy. More public clonotypes were shared among persistent patients (under 3,000) than among newly diagnosed patients (more than 950). Sequencing and analysis were limited to the TCR beta chain. The study examined only peripheral blood because the primary lesion, thyroid tissue, could not be accessed. Preferential use of TRBV28, TRBJ1-2 and TRBJ2-5 was observed in persistent disease, whereas TRBV20-1 and TRBJ2-1 were favored in newly diagnosed disease.

The origin of this receptor is a female donor with Graves disease. Specimen: peripheral blood mononuclear cells (PBMCs), collected when the disease was refractory, from a patient treated with antithyroid drugs. The V gene is TRBV10-3 and the J gene is TRBJ2-2; matching of 5 bases hints at TRBD1 as the D gene. The DNA sequence is given as TGTGCCATCAGGACCTTATCAGGGAATGGCGGGGAGCTGTTTTTT. Translation gives CAIRTLSGNGGELFF.